This T cell receptor (beta chain) came from a study of radiation and T cells in renal cell carcinoma. Time point: blood 2 weeks post-SBRT. Treatment described: 15 Gy SBRT to primary tumor, nephrectomy 4 weeks later. The repertoire was sequenced with immunoSEQ multiplex PCR; TCRdb's copy has only in-frame clones and lacks some. This sample has tens of thousands of clones, with 80% to 90% found just once. The V end was cut by 5 bases, the J end by 0 bases, with 11 bases between. CDR1 and CDR2 from the germline V gene are SGHRS and YFSETQ. This CDR3 comprises 15 residues. For this clone: Other DNA sequences in this sample translate to the same CDR3.

The material was blood, obtained from a patient whose treatment included radiotherapy and nephrectomy. This sequence originates from a woman aged 50 to 60 with renal cell carcinoma. The rearrangement uses TRBV5-1 and TRBJ1-4; maybe TRBD1 (5 bases). The CDR3 DNA is TGCGCCAGCAGTTCAGACAGAGCAACTAATGAAAAACTGTTTTTT. It codes for CASSSDRATNEKLFF.